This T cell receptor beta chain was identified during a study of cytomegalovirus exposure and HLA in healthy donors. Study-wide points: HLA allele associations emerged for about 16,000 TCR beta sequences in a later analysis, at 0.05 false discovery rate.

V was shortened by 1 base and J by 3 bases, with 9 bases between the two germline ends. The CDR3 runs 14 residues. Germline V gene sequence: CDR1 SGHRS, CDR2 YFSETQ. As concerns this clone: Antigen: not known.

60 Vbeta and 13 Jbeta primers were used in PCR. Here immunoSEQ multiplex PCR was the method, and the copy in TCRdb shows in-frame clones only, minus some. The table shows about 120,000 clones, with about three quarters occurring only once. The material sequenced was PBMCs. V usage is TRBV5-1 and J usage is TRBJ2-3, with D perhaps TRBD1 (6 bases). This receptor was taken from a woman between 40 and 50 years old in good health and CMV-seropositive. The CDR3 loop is CASSLTGYTDTQYF. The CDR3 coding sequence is TGCGCCAGCAGCTTGACAGGGTATACAGATACGCAGTATTTT.